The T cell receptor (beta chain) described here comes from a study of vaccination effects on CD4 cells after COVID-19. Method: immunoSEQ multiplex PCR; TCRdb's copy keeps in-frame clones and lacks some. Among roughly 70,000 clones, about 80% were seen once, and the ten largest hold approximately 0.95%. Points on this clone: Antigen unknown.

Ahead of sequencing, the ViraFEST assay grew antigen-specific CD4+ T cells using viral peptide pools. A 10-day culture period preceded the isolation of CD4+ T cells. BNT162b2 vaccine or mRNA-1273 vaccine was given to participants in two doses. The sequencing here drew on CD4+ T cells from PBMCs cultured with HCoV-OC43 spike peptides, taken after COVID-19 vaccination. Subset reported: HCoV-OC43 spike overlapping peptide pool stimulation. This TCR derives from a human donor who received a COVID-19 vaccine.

The CDR3 is CATSRDGGQNTEAFF. CDR3 nucleotide sequence: TGTGCCACCAGCAGAGACGGGGGTCAGAACACTGAAGCTTTCTTT. The gene calls are TRBV15 and TRBJ1-1, with D possibly TRBD1 on 5 matching bases. V gave up 0 bases and J gave up 1 base, with 9 bases separating them. Germline V gene data show CDR1 as LNHNV and CDR2 as YYDKDF (reference sequence). This CDR3 has 15 amino acids.